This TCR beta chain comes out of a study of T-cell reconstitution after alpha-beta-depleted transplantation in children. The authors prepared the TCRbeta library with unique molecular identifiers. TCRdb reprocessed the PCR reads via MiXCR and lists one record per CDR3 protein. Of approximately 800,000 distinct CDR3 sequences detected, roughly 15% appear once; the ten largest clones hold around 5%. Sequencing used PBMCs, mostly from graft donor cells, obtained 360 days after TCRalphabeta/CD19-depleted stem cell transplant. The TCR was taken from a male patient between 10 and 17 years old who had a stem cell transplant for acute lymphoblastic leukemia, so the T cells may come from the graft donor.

Here the CDR3 DNA reads TGCAGCGCTTACAGGGGGAAAAACATTCAGTACTTC. It codes for CSAYRGKNIQYF. The V and J genes are TRBV29-1 and TRBJ2-4; 8 bases are a match to TRBD1. J was trimmed by 4 bases and V by 7 bases; bases with no gene match: 3. Germline loops: CDR1 SQVTM, CDR2 ANQGSEA. This CDR3 is 12 amino acids long. The variable domain in full, with the rest retrieved from reference TRBV29-1 and TRBJ2-4, is SAVISQKPSRDICQRGTSLTIQCQVDSQVTMMFWYRQQPGQSLTLIATANQGSEATYESGFVIDKFPISRPNLTFSTLTVSNMSPEDSSIYLCSAYRGKNIQYFGAGTRLSVL.